The 32 T cell receptor beta chains reported below all come from one sample, sequenced in a study of cytomegalovirus exposure and HLA in healthy donors (dated by TCRdb to the late 2010s). Library preparation employed the immunoSEQ multiplex PCR assay. For the multiplex PCR, a mixture combining 60 forward primers for TCR Vbeta segments and 13 reverse primers for TCR Jbeta segments was used. The immuneACCESS repertoire file appears here via TCRdb, limited to in-frame rearrangements. These files lack a portion of the clones; in checked studies, under half of the deficit traces to unresolved V genes, and the cause of the others is not known. Recorded for this sample are under 85,000 clones; about four fifths of them occurred a single time. Around 4.2% of the sample is held by the ten biggest clonotypes. The source material was PBMCs. These TCRs come from a woman aged 25 to 39 in good health and CMV-seronegative.

In this sample, this clone turned up a few times. The V gene is TRBV25-1, the J gene TRBJ2-1; no clear D gene. CDR3 size: 10 residues. V lost 8 bases and J lost 7, with 6 bases in between. Germline CDR1 is MGHDK and CDR2 is SYGVNS. The CDR3 DNA sequence: TGTGCCAGCGGGCCAAATGAGCAGTTCTTC. This translates into CASGPNEQFF.

The chain joins TRBV4-3 to TRBJ2-5; 8 bases fit TRBD2. Unmatched junction bases numbered 3, after V lost 1 base and J lost 5 bases. Germline-derived CDR1 and CDR2 are LGHNA and YSLEER. CDR3 size: 14 residues. The CDR3 reads CASSQASGSETQYF. In DNA, the CDR3 is TGCGCCAGCAGCCAAGCCAGCGGGAGTGAGACCCAGTACTTC.

The V call is TRBV19, the J call TRBJ2-6, with 9 bases aligning to TRBD1. CDR1 LNHDA and CDR2 SQIVND come from the germline V gene (reference sequence). This CDR3 region has 16 residues. CDR3 in DNA: TGTGCAAGTCGGGACAGGGTAAGAAGTGGGGCCAACGTCCTGACTTTC. It specifies CASRDRVRSGANVLTF. The full variable domain, completed using reference TRBV19 and TRBJ2-6, is DGGITQSPKYLFRKEGQNVTLSCEQNLNHDAMYWYRQDPGQGLRLIYYSQIVNDFQKGDIAEGYSVSREKKESFPLTVTSAQKNPTAFYLCASRDRVRSGANVLTFGAGSRLTVL.

V usage is TRBV30 and J usage is TRBJ2-1; tentatively, D is TRBD2 (6 bases). This CDR3 is built from 13 residues. Germline V gene lookup returns CDR1 GTSNPN and CDR2 SVGIG (reference sequence). CDR3 in DNA: TGTGCTACCTACGGGAGATCCTACAATGAGCAGTTCTTC. It is translated as CATYGRSYNEQFF.

The CDR3 coding sequence is TGTGCCAGCAGCTTAGCCACGAACACCGGGGAGCTGTTTTTT. It is translated as CASSLATNTGELFF. The rearrangement links TRBV7-2 to TRBJ2-2; D call uncertain. CDR1 and CDR2 (germline): SGHTA, FQGNSA. Trimming removed 0 bases at V and 0 bases at J, with 2 bases between. The CDR3 contains 14 residues.

The rearrangement uses TRBV30 and TRBJ2-5; D call uncertain. Germline V gene lookup returns CDR1 GTSNPN and CDR2 SVGIG (reference sequence). V lost 8 bases, J lost 2 bases, and 9 bases lay in between. The CDR3 has 11 amino acids. CDR3 nucleotide sequence: TGTGCCGGTGACATACAAGAGACCCAGTACTTC. As protein: CAGDIQETQYF.

In nucleotides, the CDR3 is TGTGCCAGCAGTTTGGGGCAGCTGCGATTATCCAACTATGGCTACACCTTC. Translating it yields CASSLGQLRLSNYGYTF. This chain connects TRBV2 to TRBJ1-2; a weak D match, TRBD1 (5 bases). The CDR3 has 17 amino acids. Germline assignment: CDR1 SNHLY and CDR2 FYNNEI. Trimming pared 5 bases from V and 2 bases from J, leaving 21 bases between.

The chain links TRBV6-5 to TRBJ2-7, with 7 bases fitting TRBD1. Germline CDR1 and CDR2: MNHEY and SVGAGI. Trimming at V came to 7 bases and at J to 4 bases, leaving 10 bases not matched to a gene. This CDR3 has 14 amino acids. CDR3 coding DNA: TGTGCCAGCAAGACAGGGATTAATGTTTACGAGCAGTACTTC. Its protein is CASKTGINVYEQYF.

This sequence joins TRBV4-1 and TRBJ2-3; 12 bases map to TRBD2. Germline assignment: CDR1 MGHRA and CDR2 YSYEKL. Trimming at V came to 1 base and at J to 3 bases, leaving 5 bases not matched to a gene. The CDR3 loop spans 17 amino acids. CDR3 bases: TGCGCCAGCAGCCAAGGGCCGACTAGCGGGAGAACAGATACGCAGTATTTT. Translated, it gives CASSQGPTSGRTDTQYF.

The chain employs TRBV30 and TRBJ1-1, with TRBD1 matching over 7 bases. Per the germline V gene, CDR1 is GTSNPN and CDR2 is SVGIG (reference sequence). The CDR3 loop spans 13 amino acids. V lost 4 bases, J lost 2 bases, and 4 bases stayed unmatched. The CDR3 sequence: CAWIGQVNTEAFF. DNA of the CDR3: TGTGCCTGGATTGGACAGGTAAACACTGAAGCTTTCTTT.

V is TRBV25-1 and J is TRBJ1-3; D is uncertain. Germline V lookup: CDR1 MGHDK, CDR2 SYGVNS. The ends were cut back, 1 base at V and 0 bases at J, with 7 bases in the middle. This CDR3 is built from 15 residues. The DNA for the CDR3 is TGTGCCAGCAGTGAATGGAGGTTCTCTGGAAACACCATATATTTT. Translating it yields CASSEWRFSGNTIYF.

The table lists this clone with a few counts. The chain couples TRBV2 to TRBJ2-3; 13 nucleotides match TRBD2. Germline CDR1 SNHLY, CDR2 FYNNEI. This CDR3 is 13 amino acids long. V lost 5 bases and J lost 8; bases outside the gene matches: 1. Here the CDR3 reads CASSRLAGGTQYF. CDR3 sequence (DNA): TGTGCCAGCAGTCGACTAGCGGGGGGTACGCAGTATTTT.

V gene TRBV10-2 combines with J gene TRBJ2-7, with a weak D call TRBD1 (6 bases). Per the germline V gene, CDR1 is WSHSY and CDR2 is SAAADI. This CDR3 has 15 residues. V lost 2 bases and J lost 5, with 16 bases in between. This CDR3 reads CASSEAEGVGHEQYF. CDR3 in DNA: TGCGCCAGCAGTGAGGCAGAGGGGGTGGGCCACGAGCAGTACTTC.

The chain has TRBV5-1 and TRBJ1-4; the D gene is possibly TRBD1 (6 bases). From germline, CDR1 is SGHRS and CDR2 YFSETQ. The length of the CDR3 is 14 residues. Trimming removed 4 bases at V and 4 bases at J, with 11 bases between. CDR3 DNA sequence: TGCGCCAGCAGCCCGGGACAATTTAATGAAAAACTGTTTTTT. Amino acid sequence: CASSPGQFNEKLFF.

V usage is TRBV7-9 and J usage is TRBJ1-1, with D tentatively TRBD1 (6 bases). Per germline, CDR1 SEHNR and CDR2 FQNEAQ (reference sequence). The V end lost 6 bases, the J end lost 1 base, and 21 bases lay between the germline ends. The CDR3 runs to 17 residues. CDR3 amino acids: CASSWGGGGGSNTEAFF. The CDR3 DNA is TGTGCCAGCAGTTGGGGGGGCGGCGGTGGATCGAACACTGAAGCTTTCTTT.

This chain's CDR3 is CAISESGGIYEQYF. In DNA, the CDR3 is TGTGCCATCAGTGAGTCGGGAGGGATATACGAGCAGTACTTC. The V and J genes are TRBV10-3 and TRBJ2-7, with TRBD2 matching over 7 bases. The CDR3 is 14 amino acids. V lost 0 bases to trimming and J lost 4 bases; unmatched junction nucleotides: 3. The germline gives CDR1 ENHRY, CDR2 SYGVKD.

This clone was seen a handful of times. V and J are TRBV7-8 and TRBJ1-4; D is undetermined. The CDR3 has 14 residues. CDR1 is SGHVS, CDR2 FQNEAQ, per germline. The germline V and J ends were trimmed by 3 bases and 0 bases, with 5 bases remaining between them. The CDR3 DNA sequence: TGTGCCAGCAGCTTTAGCGCAACTAATGAAAAACTGTTTTTT. Amino acid sequence: CASSFSATNEKLFF.

This chain connects TRBV29-1 to TRBJ2-5; possible D gene TRBD1, 6 bases. Germline V gives CDR1 SQVTM, CDR2 ANQGSEA. CDR3 length: 12 residues. V lost 7 bases and J 2 bases, leaving 11 bases between the germline ends. CDR3 coding DNA: TGCAGCGGCCGGGACATACAAGAGACCCAGTACTTC. Protein product: CSGRDIQETQYF.

This rearrangement joins TRBV4-1 to TRBJ1-2; D not certain. This CDR3 has 17 residues. CDR1 is MGHRA and CDR2 is YSYEKL in the germline V gene. The V end was cut by 6 bases, the J end by 4 bases, with 24 bases between. The CDR3 region is CASRHSPIVEVGYGYTF. The CDR3 nucleotides are TGCGCCAGCAGACATTCCCCAATAGTTGAGGTCGGCTATGGCTACACCTTC.

CDR3 region: CASSETLAYGYTF. The CDR3 nucleotides read TGTGCCAGCAGTGAAACGCTGGCCTATGGCTACACCTTC. This chain joins TRBV2 and TRBJ1-2; D uncertain. V dropped 2 bases and J dropped 4 bases, with 8 bases sitting between them. Germline CDR1 reads SNHLY; CDR2 reads FYNNEI. This CDR3 has 13 residues. Combining the CDR3 with reference TRBV2 and TRBJ1-2 gives the whole variable domain EPEVTQTPSHQVTQMGQEVILRCVPISNHLYFYWYRQILGQKVEFLVSFYNNEISEKSEIFDDQFSVERPDGSNFTLKIRSTKLEDSAMYFCASSETLAYGYTFGSGTRLTVV.

The J gene is TRBJ2-3, the V gene TRBV7-2, with a weak D call TRBD1 (5 bases). V was shortened by 2 bases and J by 6 bases, with 9 bases between the two germline ends. Per the germline V gene, CDR1 is SGHTA and CDR2 is FQGNSA. This CDR3 has 13 amino acids. CDR3: CASSLTGTDTQYF. In nucleotides, the CDR3 is TGTGCCAGCAGCTTAACAGGTACCGATACGCAGTATTTT.

The gene calls are TRBV5-1 and TRBJ1-1; D remains unclear. Germline CDR1 and CDR2: SGHRS and YFSETQ. Trimming removed 0 bases at V and 11 bases at J, with 14 bases between. The CDR3 consists of 13 residues. Written as DNA, the CDR3 is TGCGCCAGCAGCTTGGGGGAGGGATTGGGGGCTTTCTTT. This encodes CASSLGEGLGAFF.

The chain combines TRBV30 with TRBJ2-2; 9 nucleotides match TRBD1. The germline CDR1 and CDR2 sequences are GTSNPN and SVGIG (reference sequence). V dropped 4 bases and J dropped 4; count of bases not matched to a gene: 4. The CDR3 loop spans 14 amino acids. The CDR3 DNA is TGTGCCTGGACCCGACAGGGGGGCACCGGGGAGCTGTTTTTT. It translates to CAWTRQGGTGELFF.

The chain uses TRBV27 and TRBJ2-3, with a weak D call TRBD2 (5 bases). The CDR3 is 14 residues long. Per the germline V gene, CDR1 is MNHEY and CDR2 is SMNVEV (reference sequence). The V end was cut by 2 bases, the J end by 1 base, with 7 bases between. In DNA, the CDR3 is TGTGCCAGCAGTTTAGGACTGCGCACAGATACGCAGTATTTT. As protein: CASSLGLRTDTQYF.

This chain connects TRBV6-1 to TRBJ2-7, with 7 bases that match TRBD1. Per germline, CDR1 MNHNS and CDR2 SASEGT. V lost 4 bases to trimming and J lost 5 bases; unmatched junction nucleotides: 11. There are 15 residues in the CDR3. The CDR3 DNA is TGTGCCAGCAGTGGAGGTAGGGGGCGCATCCACGAGCAGTACTTC. Amino acids: CASSGGRGRIHEQYF.

The J gene is TRBJ2-1, the V gene TRBV4-1; 10 bases fit TRBD1. The CDR3 is 18 amino acids. J was trimmed by 4 bases and V by 1 base; bases with no gene match: 10. Germline V CDR1 and CDR2: MGHRA, YSYEKL. CDR3 in amino acids: CASSQGLRDRGPYNEQFF. DNA of the CDR3: TGCGCCAGCAGCCAAGGGCTCCGGGACAGGGGCCCATACAATGAGCAGTTCTTC.

The table lists this clone with a few counts. The chain joins TRBV4-1 to TRBJ1-4, with 7 bases aligning to TRBD1. Germline CDR1 reads MGHRA; CDR2 reads YSYEKL. The J segment lost 0 bases and the V segment lost 2 bases, leaving 9 bases of the junction unmatched. The CDR3 sequence is 18 residues long. The CDR3 protein is CASSQRLTGVTTNEKLFF. Here the CDR3 DNA reads TGCGCCAGCAGCCAACGACTTACAGGGGTCACAACTAATGAAAAACTGTTTTTT.

This chain joins TRBV30 and TRBJ1-6; D might be TRBD1 (6 bases). The CDR3 has 13 residues. V dropped 2 bases and J dropped 7 bases, with 9 bases sitting between them. Germline V gene lookup returns CDR1 GTSNPN and CDR2 SVGIG (reference sequence). This chain's CDR3 is CAWSTTGNSPLHF. CDR3 coding DNA: TGTGCCTGGAGTACAACAGGGAATTCACCCCTCCACTTT. The variable domain in full, with the rest retrieved from reference TRBV30 and TRBJ1-6, is SQTIHQWPATLVQPVGSPLSLECTVEGTSNPNLYWYRQAAGRGLQLLFYSVGIGQISSEVPQNLSASRPQDRQFILSSKKLLLSDSGFYLCAWSTTGNSPLHFGNGTRLTVT.

This chain links TRBV6-5 with TRBJ2-3; TRBD1 aligns across 7 bases. The CDR3 spans 16 residues. CDR1 and CDR2 (germline): MNHEY, SVGAGI. Trimming at V came to 2 bases and at J to 0 bases, leaving 5 bases not matched to a gene. CDR3 sequence reads: CASSYERGPSTDTQYF. Written as DNA, the CDR3 is TGTGCCAGCAGTTACGAGAGGGGGCCGAGCACAGATACGCAGTATTTT.

V gene TRBV6-6 combines with J gene TRBJ2-5; 11 nucleotides match TRBD2. Gene TRBJ2-7 matches the end of the DNA better, so the J call may be wrong. The CDR3 runs 15 residues. In germline, CDR1 is MNHNY, CDR2 SVGAGI (reference sequence). CDR3 amino acids: CASSQTSGRLYEQYF. The DNA of the CDR3 is TGTGCCAGCTCCCAAACTAGCGGGAGACTCTACGAGCAGTACTTC.

This clone was detected once. The chain is built from TRBV7-2 and TRBJ1-5; 8 positions agree with TRBD1. The CDR3 sequence is 16 residues long. V lost 6 bases to trimming and J lost 2 bases; unmatched junction nucleotides: 9. CDR1 SGHTA and CDR2 FQGNSA come from the germline V gene. In DNA, the CDR3 is TGTGCCAGCAGTGGACAGGGAGGTGGGGGCAATCAGCCCCAGCATTTT. Amino acid sequence: CASSGQGGGGNQPQHF.

This chain connects TRBV28 to TRBJ1-1, with 10 positions matching TRBD1. The CDR3 length is 15 residues. Looked up from germline, CDR1 is MDHEN and CDR2 is SYDVKM. With 4 bases clipped from V and 4 bases from J, the junction kept 6 bases outside the gene matches. The CDR3 protein is CASSSRTGGSTEAFF. CDR3 nucleotides: TGTGCCAGCAGTTCCCGGACAGGGGGGAGCACTGAAGCTTTCTTT.